This TCR beta chain was recovered during a study of early T cells in non-severe SARS-CoV-2 infection. In TCRdb, the 5' RACE reads were re-called with MiXCR into one record per CDR3 protein. The sample contains 50,000 or so distinct CDR3 sequences, approximately 15% of which appear only once. The CDR3 is made up of 15 amino acids. V dropped 5 bases and J dropped 3; count of bases not matched to a gene: 6. The chain uses TRBV12-3 or TRBV12-4 and TRBJ1-3; TRBD1 matches at 8 bases. The sequences come from whole blood, collected at baseline. The source of this sequence is an adult who was a healthcare worker with PCR-confirmed SARS-CoV-2 infection or an uninfected control (not recorded which). CDR3 amino acids: CASSPQGVNGNTIYF. The CDR3 DNA sequence: TGTGCCAGCAGTCCACAGGGGGTTAATGGAAACACCATATATTTT.